This T cell receptor (beta chain) is from a study of T cell clonality in common variable immunodeficiency. The study, taken as a whole, reports: Authors noted CVID clonality's cause needs subpopulation repertoire sequencing. CVID subjects shared fewer TCRbeta clones than healthy controls did.

TCRdb's table, derived via immunoSEQ multiplex PCR, lists solely in-frame clones and lacks some. The specimen has about 40,000 clones, none found just once. CDR1 is LNHDA, CDR2 SQIVND, per germline (reference sequence). This CDR3 region has 15 residues. Trimming left V 3 bases short and J 0 bases short, with 9 bases between. For this clone: Its antigen is not known. The read comes to an end 3 residues before the CDR3 does, leaving the germline J gene to fill in the end.

This clonotype was sampled from a person between 18 and 70 years old in good health. This chain uses TRBV19 with TRBJ1-3; a possible D gene is TRBD1 (5 bases). The sequenced material came from peripheral blood mononuclear cells. The DNA read from the CDR3 is TGTGCCAGTAGTATTGGGGCCTACTCTGGAAACACC. This sequence encodes CASSIGAYSGNT. In full, the CDR3 is CASSIGAYSGNTIYF.